Each of the 4 T cell receptor beta chains below was sequenced from the same sample in a study of blood T cell repertoires in COVID-19. Libraries were prepared by immunoSEQ multiplex PCR; TCRdb keeps only in-frame clonotypes and omits some of them. In the table there are roughly 230,000 clones, 84% of which are singletons. Sequencing input: peripheral blood. The receptor set was obtained from a man over 45 with acute or convalescent COVID-19.

The genes are TRBV28 and TRBJ2-7; a weak D match, TRBD2 (5 bases). V was shortened by 9 bases and J by 4 bases, with 19 bases between the two germline ends. The V gene's germline CDR1 is MDHEN and CDR2 SYDVKM. The CDR3 sequence is 14 residues long. CDR3 nucleotides: TGTGCCAGTGGACTCCAGTTAAACCTATACGAGCAGTACTTC. As protein: CASGLQLNLYEQYF.

A single count supports this clone. This rearrangement joins TRBV29-1 to TRBJ2-7; 9 nucleotides align to TRBD1. V shed 7 bases, J shed 1 base, and the junction held 14 bases outside the gene matches. Germline CDR1 is SQVTM and CDR2 is ANQGSEA. This CDR3 is built from 16 residues. The CDR3 nucleotides read TGCAGCGCCAAGCGGGGACAGGGTTACGAGTCCTACGAGCAGTACTTC. It yields the protein CSAKRGQGYESYEQYF.

This clone was observed a single time. The chain combines TRBV5-6 with TRBJ2-1, with 8 bases fitting TRBD1. In germline, CDR1 is SGHDT, CDR2 YYEEEE. The CDR3 runs to 15 residues. V was pared by 0 bases and J by 4 bases, with 3 bases of the junction left unmatched. The CDR3 nucleotides are TGTGCCAGCAGCTTGGCCCGGACAGGGTACAATGAGCAGTTCTTC. It codes for CASSLARTGYNEQFF.

The CDR3 spells CASSRLRQGEGHQPQHF. CDR3 sequence (DNA): TGTGCCAGCAGCCGACTCAGACAGGGAGAAGGGCATCAGCCCCAGCATTTT. The chain links TRBV28 to TRBJ1-5; 7 nucleotides align to TRBD1. CDR1 is MDHEN, CDR2 SYDVKM, per germline. With 6 bases clipped from V and 5 bases from J, the junction kept 16 bases outside the gene matches. The CDR3 has 17 residues.